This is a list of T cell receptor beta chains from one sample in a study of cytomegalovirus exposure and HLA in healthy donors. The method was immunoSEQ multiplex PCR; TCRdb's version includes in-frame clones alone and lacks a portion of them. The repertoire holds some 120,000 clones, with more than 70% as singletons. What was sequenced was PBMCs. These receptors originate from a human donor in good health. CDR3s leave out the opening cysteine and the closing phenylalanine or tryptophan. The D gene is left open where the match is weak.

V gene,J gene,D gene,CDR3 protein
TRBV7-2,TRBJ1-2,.,ASSLSTSVTGKDGYT
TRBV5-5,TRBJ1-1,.,ASSFLSRAEAF
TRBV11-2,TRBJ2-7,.,ASSLGHTAPY
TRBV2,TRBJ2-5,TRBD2,ASSAGGGPLLGYETQY
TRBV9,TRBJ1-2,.,ASSPTGQRAGYT
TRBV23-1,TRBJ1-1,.,ASTGAAMNTEAF
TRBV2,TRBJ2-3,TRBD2,ASRGTSGGTDTQY
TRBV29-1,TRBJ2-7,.,SVEFAGAYEQY
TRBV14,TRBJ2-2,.,ASSYIGGETGELF
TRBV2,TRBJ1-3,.,ASRASTGVGNTIY
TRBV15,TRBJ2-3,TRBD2,ATSKGLAGPSTDTQY
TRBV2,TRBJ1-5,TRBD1,ASSGQGGANQPQH
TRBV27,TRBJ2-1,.,ASTVGSSYNEQF
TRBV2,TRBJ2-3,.,ASSVNRGTDTQY
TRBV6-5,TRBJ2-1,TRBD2,ASNRLAEYNEQF
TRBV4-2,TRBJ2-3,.,ASSQVGGFGAGVADTQY
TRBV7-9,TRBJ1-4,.,CSSWRGGEKLF
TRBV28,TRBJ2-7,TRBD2,ASSSGLRPWEQY
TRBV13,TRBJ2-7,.,ASSAKLAYEQY
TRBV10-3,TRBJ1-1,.,AISESSAREWAEAF
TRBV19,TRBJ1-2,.,ASSITDYYGYT
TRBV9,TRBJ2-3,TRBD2,ASSPRLAGSTDTQY
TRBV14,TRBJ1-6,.,ASSQGAHNSPLH
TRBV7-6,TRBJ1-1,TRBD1,ASSSWTGVKEAF
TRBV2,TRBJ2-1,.,ASSRVYGSRSHEQF
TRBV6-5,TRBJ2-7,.,ASSDLSRESYEQY
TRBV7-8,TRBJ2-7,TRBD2,ASSSGLQDEQY
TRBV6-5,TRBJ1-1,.,ASSSGRFAEAF
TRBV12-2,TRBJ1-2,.,ASRRDRALHYGYT
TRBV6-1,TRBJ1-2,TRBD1,ASSESRDRDGSIYGYT
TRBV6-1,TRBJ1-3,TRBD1,ASSAPSGQPYRNTIY
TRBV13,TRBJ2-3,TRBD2,ASSRAGGLTDTQY
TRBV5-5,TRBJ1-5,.,ASSLKTGSLIGQPQH
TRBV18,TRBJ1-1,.,ASSPYGRGNTEAF
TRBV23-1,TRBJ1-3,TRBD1,ARDEGQAISGNTIY
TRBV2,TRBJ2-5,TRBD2,ARGSGGAGETQY
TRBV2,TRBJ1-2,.,ASSGGQGWGYT
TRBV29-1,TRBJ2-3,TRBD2,SAVGGGATDTQY
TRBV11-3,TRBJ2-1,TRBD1,ASSSRTGTYNEQF
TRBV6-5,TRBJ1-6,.,ASKLAGGINSPLH
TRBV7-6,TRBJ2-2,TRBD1,ASSRWDSQEAGELF
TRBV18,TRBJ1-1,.,ASSPPGGVMNTEAF
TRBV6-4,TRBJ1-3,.,ASSDPDVTDSGNTIY
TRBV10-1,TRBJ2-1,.,ASSGVVGEQF
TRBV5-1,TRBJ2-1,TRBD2,ASNRGGSNEQF
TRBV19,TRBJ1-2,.,ASSPRGPANYGYT
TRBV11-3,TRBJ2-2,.,ASSFYGGLDTGELF
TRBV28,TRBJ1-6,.,ASSTGIPSYNSPLH
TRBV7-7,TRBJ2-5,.,ASSLALGGTQY
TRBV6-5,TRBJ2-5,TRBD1,ASSYGTGVEETQY
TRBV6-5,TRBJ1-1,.,ASRSDRPEAF
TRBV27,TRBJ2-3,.,ASSLSALVAGDTQY
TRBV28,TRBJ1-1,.,ASSFPGVAPWDTEAF
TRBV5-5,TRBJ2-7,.,ASTRLPGSYEQY
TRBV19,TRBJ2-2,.,ASRLAGELF
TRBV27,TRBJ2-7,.,ASSPGTNYEQY
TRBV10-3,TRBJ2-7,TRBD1,AITQEAGGNEQY
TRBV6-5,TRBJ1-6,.,ASSYSGHRNSPLH
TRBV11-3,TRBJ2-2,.,ASSLQATGELF